Below, 10 T cell receptor beta chains from the same sample are listed, as sequenced in a study of CD8 T cells in ankylosing spondylitis. Each CDR3 protein is one row after TCRdb ran MiXCR on the 5' RACE reads. The sample carries 200,000 or so distinct CDR3 sequences, 13% recorded once. The sample comprised blood, either unsorted or a sorted T cell fraction (not recorded which). These receptors originate from a female donor with ankylosing spondylitis or in good health (not recorded which).

The table lists this clonotype with many counts. The chain has TRBV20-1 and TRBJ1-1; no clear D gene. The V and J ends lost 2 bases and 1 base respectively, with 8 bases between them. Germline V gene sequence: CDR1 DFQATT, CDR2 SNEGSKA (reference sequence). This CDR3 has 13 amino acids. This chain's CDR3 is CSARLSRNTEAFF. CDR3 bases: TGCAGTGCTAGACTCAGTAGGAACACTGAAGCTTTCTTT.

This clonotype was seen repeatedly, ten times or more. The J gene is TRBJ2-1, the V gene TRBV27; D ambiguous. There are 15 residues in the CDR3. The germline V and J ends were trimmed by 2 bases and 5 bases, with 13 bases remaining between them. In germline, CDR1 is MNHEY, CDR2 SMNVEV (reference sequence). The CDR3 here is CASSLRNMNNNEQFF. The DNA of the CDR3 is TGTGCCAGCAGTTTACGAAACATGAATAACAATGAGCAGTTCTTC.

This clonotype has a count of ten or more. CDR3 DNA: TGTGCCAGCAGGTCCCAGGGGGCCGTTACTGAAGCTTTCTTT. This encodes CASRSQGAVTEAFF. The chain employs TRBV28 and TRBJ1-1, with 8 bases aligning to TRBD1. J was trimmed by 5 bases and V by 6 bases; bases with no gene match: 8. This CDR3 contains 14 residues. CDR1 is MDHEN, CDR2 SYDVKM, per germline. Based on the CDR3 plus reference TRBV28 and TRBJ1-1, the full variable domain is DVKVTQSSRYLVKRTGEKVFLECVQDMDHENMFWYRQDPGLGLRLIYFSYDVKMKEKGDIPEGYSVSREKKERFSLILESASTNQTSMYLCASRSQGAVTEAFFGQGTRLTVV.

This clonotype was seen only a few times. The chain has TRBV7-6 and TRBJ1-4; D not resolved. V was cut by 1 base and J by 6 bases, with 12 bases left in between. The CDR3 consists of 15 residues. CDR1 SGHVS and CDR2 FNYEAQ come from the germline V gene. The CDR3 sequence: CASSLDGAPDEKLFF. CDR3 DNA sequence: TGTGCCAGCAGCTTAGACGGAGCACCGGATGAAAAACTGTTTTTT.

This clonotype has at least ten counts. The rearrangement uses TRBV12-3 or TRBV12-4 and TRBJ1-6, with D perhaps TRBD1 (6 bases). Trimming stripped 6 bases from V and 8 bases from J, with 20 bases between. The CDR3 is made up of 16 amino acids. CDR3 nucleotides: TGTGCCAGCAGACGAGACAGGCGGCCCGGGTATTCACCCCTCCACTTT. This encodes CASRRDRRPGYSPLHF.

This clonotype has a handful of counts. This chain connects TRBV7-2 to TRBJ2-7, with D unresolved. Germline CDR1 is SGHTA and CDR2 is FQGNSA. Trimming left V 3 bases short and J 2 bases short, with 11 bases between. CDR3 length equals 14 residues. CDR3 bases: TGTGCCAGCAGCTTGACGCGCGGAGCCTACGAGCAGTACTTC. Translation gives CASSLTRGAYEQYF.

This clonotype was counted at least ten times. V is TRBV20-1 and J is TRBJ2-7, with TRBD2 matching over 9 bases. From germline, CDR1 is DFQATT and CDR2 SNEGSKA (reference sequence). The CDR3 covers 13 residues. The trim removed 3 bases at V and 5 bases at J, leaving 5 bases unmatched. In DNA form, the CDR3 reads TGCAGTGCTAGTCTGTTAGCGGGAGACGAGCAGTACTTC. It encodes CSASLLAGDEQYF.

The genes are TRBV7-6 and TRBJ2-5, with 8 bases matching TRBD2. V lost 0 bases and J lost 8; bases outside the gene matches: 8. Looked up from germline, CDR1 is SGHVS and CDR2 is FNYEAQ. CDR3 length: 15 residues. The CDR3 protein is CASSLAGGGFLTQYF. CDR3 DNA sequence: TGTGCCAGCAGCTTAGCCGGCGGGGGGTTCCTTACCCAGTACTTC.

This clonotype was picked up many times. CDR3 in amino acids: CATSDSAGRYFDEQFF. The CDR3, as DNA: TGTGCCACCAGTGATTCAGCGGGACGCTACTTCGATGAGCAGTTCTTC. The chain has TRBV24-1 and TRBJ2-1, with TRBD2 matching 7 bases. V trimming: 2 bases; J trimming: 8 bases; junction bases outside the gene matches: 11. This CDR3 spans 16 amino acids. Per the germline V gene, CDR1 is KGHDR and CDR2 is SFDVKD.

This clonotype was seen a handful of times. The V call is TRBV20-1, the J call TRBJ2-3, with TRBD2 identical over 10 bases. V lost 3 bases to trimming and J lost 3 bases; unmatched junction nucleotides: 9. This CDR3 is built from 16 residues. Germline V lookup: CDR1 DFQATT, CDR2 SNEGSKA (reference sequence). The CDR3 sequence: CSARDLASGSTDTQYF. The CDR3, as DNA: TGCAGTGCTAGGGATCTCGCTAGCGGGAGTACAGATACGCAGTATTTT.